This entry describes one TCR beta chain. As yet, its antigen is unknown. V lost 4 bases and J 4 bases, leaving 16 bases between the germline ends. This CDR3 has 15 residues. CDR1 is SGHDN and CDR2 is FVKESK in the germline V gene. This entry belongs to a study of CD8 T cells in ankylosing spondylitis. General study results and limits: In synovial fluid and blood from reactive arthritis, some motif variants were previously reported.

A quantitative 5'-RACE method, one with molecular barcodes, was used to make TCR beta libraries. TCRdb redid the calling of the 5' RACE reads with MiXCR, one entry per CDR3 protein. The sample lists some 250,000 distinct CDR3 sequences, about 24% occurring once. This chain connects TRBV14 to TRBJ1-1, with a tentative D call TRBD1 (6 bases). Specimen: blood, either unsorted or a sorted T cell fraction (not recorded which). The source of this sequence is a male donor with ankylosing spondylitis or in good health (not recorded which). CDR3 nucleotide sequence: TGTGCCAGCAGCCCTCTTGGGACATTAGGCACTGAAGCTTTCTTT. This sequence encodes CASSPLGTLGTEAFF.